The entry below describes one T cell receptor (beta chain). Which antigen it targets is not known. Per-base quality was not reported, and no clone a single base away is much larger than it. This specimen belongs to a study of PD-L1 blockade in urothelial cancer (TCRdb year 2017). As for the study more broadly: Therapy was started in about 2014 for all patients, and atezolizumab 1,200 mg was administered intravenously every 3 weeks. An exploratory multi-omic analysis was conducted of the somatic, immune and clinical correlates of response to PD-L1 blockade with atezolizumab in urothelial cancer. In the same patients, pretreatment tumors underwent whole exome sequencing and RNA sequencing in addition to TCR sequencing. A median of roughly 140,000 T cells and fewer than 85,000 unique TCRs was obtained from blood samples, and a median clonality of around 0.08 was observed. Durable clinical benefit was defined as a progression-free survival longer than 6 months, and TCR features were additionally tested against progression-free survival and overall survival. About 90% of the roughly 30 patients were identified as males with urothelial cancer of bladder origin, and a prior smoking history was reported by 18 of 29 patients. Durable clinical benefit was achieved by nine patients but not by the remaining 20. Approximately 29 patients had pretreatment blood TCR-seq, roughly 24 had at least one posttreatment blood collection, and roughly 24 had tumor TCR-seq. Blood samples were analyzed at two time points: 3 weeks after treatment start (second dose) and 6 weeks after treatment start. Pretreatment tumor samples and matched peripheral blood, collected serially before and after atezolizumab treatment, underwent TCR sequencing. An ECOG performance status of 0 or 1 was recorded for the patients, and 0 to 3 prior chemotherapy regimens had been received by the patients. Broader findings and caveats from the paper: A pretreatment peripheral blood TCR clonality below the median was linked to improved progression-free and overall survival. Because the sample size was small (n ≈ 29) and many exploratory analyses were performed, the results are intended to be hypothesis-generating. Greater expansion of tumor-associated TCR clones in peripheral blood 3 weeks after the start of treatment was observed in patients with durable benefit (n ≈ 24, p = 0.022).

The time point label on this specimen signifies: peripheral blood 6 weeks after treatment start. The cohort included about 29 patients with locally advanced or metastatic urothelial carcinoma who were treated at Memorial Sloan Kettering on a trial protocol. Peripheral blood mononuclear cells were collected pretreatment and during treatment, with between 1 and 8 total time points obtained per patient. The Qiagen DNeasy Blood extraction kit was used to purify genomic DNA from total PBMCs and from tumor samples. PBMCs were collected pretreatment and during treatment, and were isolated and stored as previously described. Taken from cysteine to phenylalanine, the CDR3 has 14 residues. CDR3 DNA only is kept here, 42 bases in frame from base 1. From a lookup of the germline V gene, CDR1 and CDR2 are ENHRY and SYGVKD. Ends trimmed: V by 4 bases, J by 0 bases; bases unmatched to a gene: 3. Synthetic TCR analog templates were spiked into each PCR to estimate absolute template abundance from read counts. Using the immunoSEQ assay, TCRbeta CDR3 regions were amplified from genomic DNA with bias-controlled V and J gene primers. Sequencing of rearranged TCRbeta segments was performed at approximately 20X coverage. For the original study's pipeline: Clustering was used to correct sequencing errors, and CDR3s were annotated against IMGT so that V, D and J genes could be assigned. Downstream analyses used only productive TCRbeta rearrangements, leaving out any out-of-frame or stop-codon sequences. Clonality was calculated as one minus the Shannon entropy normalized by the log of the number of unique productive sequences. Fisher's exact test with Benjamini-Hochberg correction, using a cutoff of adjusted p below 0.01, was how clones that differed between time points or between blood and tumor were identified. Here the immuneACCESS table is served through TCRdb, limited to in-frame sequences with V and J called. Missing clones are a known gap in these copies; in checked studies unresolved V genes cover under half, and the rest lacks a known reason. That table is the source of V, J and clone size, and D and trimming were worked out from the DNA. The sample data list around 50,000 clones, and more than 75% of these were observed just once. The ten largest clones represent about 2.6% of the sample.

The sequences come from PBMCs, collected around atezolizumab (anti-PD-L1) treatment. This receptor was taken from a man in his sixties with urothelial cancer. The rearrangement joined TRBV10-3 to TRBJ2-7, with 7 middle bases fitting TRBD1. The CDR3 loop reads CAISGTGSSYEQYF. The DNA sequence reads TGTGCCATCAGTGGGACAGGAAGCTCCTACGAGCAGTACTTC.